The 21 T cell receptor beta chains given below trace back to one sample, sequenced in a study of brain metastases from non-small cell lung cancer. Sequencing used immunoSEQ multiplex PCR; TCRdb keeps in-frame clones, though not all of them. The sample lists around 1,700 clones, 81% occurring once. The sequenced sample consisted of tissue from a brain metastasis. The receptors derive from a donor older than 35 with non-small cell lung cancer.

V and J are TRBV5-6 and TRBJ1-4; 8 bases align to TRBD1. The CDR3 has 14 amino acids. V lost 7 bases, J lost 6 bases, and 8 bases stayed unmatched. Germline V gene lookup returns CDR1 SGHDT and CDR2 YYEEEE. For the CDR3, the DNA is TGTGCCAGCGGCCAGGGGGCAGCATATGAAAAACTGTTTTTT. Residues: CASGQGAAYEKLFF.

Of note for this clone: The same CDR3 also results from other DNA sequences found in this sample. The chain carries TRBV5-5 and TRBJ1-1, with D tentatively TRBD1 (6 bases). Germline V CDR1 and CDR2: SGHKS, YYEKEE (reference sequence). The CDR3 covers 12 residues. CDR3 DNA sequence: TGTGCTAGCCACGAGGGGGGAGCTGAAGCTTTCTTT. It yields the protein CASHEGGAEAFF.

This clone was found once. This chain connects TRBV7-2 to TRBJ2-3; 16 nucleotides agree with TRBD2. Losses at the gene ends were 4 bases for V and 11 bases for J; bases not matched to a gene: 9. The CDR3 runs 16 residues. The V gene's germline CDR1 is SGHTA and CDR2 FQGNSA. CDR3 residues: CASSSDMGLAGGRQYF. CDR3 coding DNA: TGTGCCAGCAGCTCCGATATGGGACTAGCGGGGGGGAGGCAGTATTTT.

The chain has TRBV7-2 and TRBJ2-2, with D possibly TRBD1 on 5 matching bases. Germline lookup yields CDR1 SGHTA and CDR2 FQGNSA. Trimming took off 2 bases at V and 1 base at J, with 14 bases between the two ends. The CDR3 spans 17 residues. The DNA for the CDR3 is TGTGCCAGCAGCTTAAGACAGTTGGCAGTGAACACCGGGGAGCTGTTTTTT. Its translation is CASSLRQLAVNTGELFF.

V usage is TRBV2 and J usage is TRBJ1-6, with D unresolved. V lost 4 bases to trimming and J lost 7 bases, with 5 bases between them. Germline V gene data show CDR1 as SNHLY and CDR2 as FYNNEI. This CDR3 comprises 12 residues. CDR3 nucleotides: TGTGCCAGCAGTGTTCCCAATTCACCCCTCCACTTT. Protein sequence: CASSVPNSPLHF.

Only one count was recorded for this clone. At one end, the junction sequence differs from germline, possibly due to a read error. V gene TRBV5-1 combines with J gene TRBJ2-2; 8 bases fit TRBD2. The CDR3 length is 16 residues. Germline loops: CDR1 SGHRS, CDR2 YFSETQ. CDR3 nucleotides: TGCGCCAGCAACTTGGACGGGGGGGCGTACACCGGGGAGCTGTTTTTT. Translated: CASNLDGGAYTGELFF.

The count of this clone is one. The chain recombines TRBV7-3 with TRBJ1-1; D gene ambiguous. Germline V gene lookup returns CDR1 SGHTA and CDR2 FQGTGA. Trimming left V 5 bases short and J 1 base short, with 11 bases between. CDR3 size: 14 residues. CDR3 protein: CASSLGRGNTEAFF. CDR3 coding DNA: TGTGCCAGCAGCCTAGGGCGGGGGAACACTGAAGCTTTCTTT.

Here the CDR3 DNA reads TGCAGCGTTCCGTTTATGGGGAATGAGCAGTTCTTC. This translates into CSVPFMGNEQFF. This chain joins TRBV29-1 and TRBJ2-1; D not resolved. This CDR3 has 12 residues. The germline gives CDR1 SQVTM, CDR2 ANQGSEA. V was pared by 5 bases and J by 7 bases, with 12 bases between.

The rearrangement links TRBV19 to TRBJ2-5; the match to TRBD2 covers 8 bases. Per the germline V gene, CDR1 is LNHDA and CDR2 is SQIVND (reference sequence). The CDR3 contains 15 residues. V shed 6 bases and J 1 base; nucleotides not matched to a gene: 7. The CDR3 DNA reads as TGTGCCAGTAGATCCGGGAGGGGGAGCCAAGAGACCCAGTACTTC. Its protein product is CASRSGRGSQETQYF. Together with reference TRBV19 and TRBJ2-5, the CDR3 gives the full variable domain: DGGITQSPKYLFRKEGQNVTLSCEQNLNHDAMYWYRQDPGQGLRLIYYSQIVNDFQKGDIAEGYSVSREKKESFPLTVTSAQKNPTAFYLCASRSGRGSQETQYFGPGTRLLVL.

V usage is TRBV4-3 and J usage is TRBJ1-3, with D unclear. The CDR3 extends over 16 amino acids. V was pared by 0 bases and J by 0 bases, with 9 bases between. Germline V gene sequence: CDR1 LGHNA, CDR2 YSLEER. This CDR3 is CASSQETVYSGNTIYF. The CDR3 DNA follows: TGCGCCAGCAGCCAAGAGACCGTCTACTCTGGAAACACCATATATTTT.

This clone was detected only a few times. V and J are TRBV5-1 and TRBJ1-1; D is possibly TRBD1 (6 bases). The CDR3 runs to 13 residues. The germline CDR1 and CDR2 sequences are SGHRS and YFSETQ. Trimming took off 3 bases at V and 1 base at J, with 7 bases between the two ends. CDR3 in DNA: TGCGCCAGCAGCTCACAGGGGAACACTGAAGCTTTCTTT. It yields the protein CASSSQGNTEAFF.

V is TRBV5-1 and J is TRBJ2-1, with 8 bases that match TRBD1. Germline trimming cut 1 base from V and 6 bases from J; bases unmatched to any gene: 3. The CDR3 covers 14 residues. Per the germline V gene, CDR1 is SGHRS and CDR2 is YFSETQ. The CDR3 loop reads CASSLRTGPNEQFF. CDR3 bases: TGCGCCAGCAGCTTGAGGACAGGGCCCAATGAGCAGTTCTTC.

This clone was counted a few times. The chain joins TRBV24-1 to TRBJ2-1, with a tentative D call TRBD1 (6 bases). Germline V CDR1 and CDR2: KGHDR, SFDVKD. The CDR3 length is 12 residues. V shed 5 bases and J shed 8 bases, with 9 bases lying between them. The CDR3, as DNA: TGTGCCACCAGTGGCTACAGGGATGAGCAGTTCTTC. It encodes CATSGYRDEQFF.

The chain uses TRBV25-1 and TRBJ1-4, with D possibly being TRBD1 (5 bases). V gave up 1 base and J gave up 8 bases, with 14 bases separating them. Germline V gives CDR1 MGHDK, CDR2 SYGVNS. The CDR3 loop spans 15 amino acids. The CDR3 reads CASSESTTGLEKLFF. The CDR3 nucleotides are TGTGCCAGCAGTGAATCCACCACGGGACTAGAAAAACTGTTTTTT. Filled out from reference TRBV25-1 and TRBJ1-4, the complete variable domain reads EADIYQTPRYLVIGTGKKITLECSQTMGHDKMYWYQQDPGMELHLIHYSYGVNSTEKGDLSSESTVSRIRTEHFPLTLESARPSHTSQYLCASSESTTGLEKLFFGSGTQLSVL.

This clone was detected a few times. Other DNA sequences in this specimen translate into the identical CDR3. The chain carries TRBV6-6 and TRBJ1-1; D is unresolved. The CDR3 is made up of 14 amino acids. The germline CDR1 and CDR2 sequences are MNHNY and SVGAGI (reference sequence). V lost 0 bases and J lost 0, with 5 bases in between. Here the CDR3 reads CASSYSNLNTEAFF. CDR3 sequence (DNA): TGTGCCAGCAGTTACTCGAACTTGAACACTGAAGCTTTCTTT.

This chain uses TRBV19 with TRBJ1-2, with 8 bases lining up with TRBD1. Germline CDR1 LNHDA, CDR2 SQIVND (reference sequence). The CDR3 is made up of 19 amino acids. The V segment lost 2 bases and the J segment 1 base; nucleotides outside the gene matches: 15. For the CDR3, the DNA is TGTGCCAGTAGTATAAACGGTGCACCGGGACAGGTCTTTAACTATGGCTACACCTTC. This codes for CASSINGAPGQVFNYGYTF.

The chain links TRBV6-5 to TRBJ2-5; maybe TRBD2 (5 bases). The CDR3 has 14 amino acids. Trimming took 6 bases from V and 5 from J, leaving 16 bases between them. Germline CDR1 and CDR2: MNHEY and SVGAGI. CDR3 bases: TGTGCCAGCAGCCAGAAAGGGATAGCGGAGACCCAGTACTTC. Translating gives CASSQKGIAETQYF.

This chain uses TRBV7-9 with TRBJ2-2, with 8 positions matching TRBD1. Germline V lookup: CDR1 SEHNR, CDR2 FQNEAQ (reference sequence). V shed 4 bases and J 2 bases; nucleotides not matched to a gene: 6. CDR3 length: 16 amino acids. The CDR3 here is CASSSYAGGNTGELFF. The CDR3 bases are TGTGCCAGCAGCTCCTACGCAGGGGGCAACACCGGGGAGCTGTTTTTT. The entire variable domain, with the rest obtained from reference TRBV7-9 and TRBJ2-2, is as follows: DTGVSQNPRHKITKRGQNVTFRCDPISEHNRLYWYRQTLGQGPEFLTYFQNEAQLEKSRLLSDRFSAERPKGSFSTLEIQRTEQGDSAMYLCASSSYAGGNTGELFFGEGSRLTVL.

A single count supports this clone. One end of the junction does not line up with germline, which may come from a read error. The V and J genes are TRBV6-6 and TRBJ1-2; unclear D gene. This CDR3 comprises 16 residues. CDR1 is MNHNY, CDR2 SVGAGI, per germline (reference sequence). CDR3 in amino acids: CTSIPDGPRGDYGYTF. CDR3 DNA: TGTACCAGCATCCCAGACGGACCTCGTGGGGACTATGGCTACACCTTC.

This clone has a single count. J is TRBJ1-2 and V is TRBV6-5, with 7 bases that match TRBD1. V lost 6 bases to trimming and J lost 5 bases; unmatched junction nucleotides: 6. Looked up from germline, CDR1 is MNHEY and CDR2 is SVGAGI. This CDR3 has 13 amino acids. CDR3 sequence reads: CASSQQGPYGYTF. DNA of the CDR3: TGTGCCAGCAGCCAACAGGGGCCATATGGCTACACCTTC.

The chain combines TRBV5-4 with TRBJ1-2; TRBD1 aligns across 10 bases. Germline CDR1 reads SGHNT; CDR2 reads YYREEE (reference sequence). The V segment lost 3 bases and the J segment 4 bases; nucleotides outside the gene matches: 12. The CDR3 is made up of 17 amino acids. CDR3 in amino acids: CASSSAPGQGPFYGYTF. CDR3 in DNA: TGTGCCAGCAGCTCCGCACCGGGACAGGGGCCGTTCTATGGCTACACCTTC.